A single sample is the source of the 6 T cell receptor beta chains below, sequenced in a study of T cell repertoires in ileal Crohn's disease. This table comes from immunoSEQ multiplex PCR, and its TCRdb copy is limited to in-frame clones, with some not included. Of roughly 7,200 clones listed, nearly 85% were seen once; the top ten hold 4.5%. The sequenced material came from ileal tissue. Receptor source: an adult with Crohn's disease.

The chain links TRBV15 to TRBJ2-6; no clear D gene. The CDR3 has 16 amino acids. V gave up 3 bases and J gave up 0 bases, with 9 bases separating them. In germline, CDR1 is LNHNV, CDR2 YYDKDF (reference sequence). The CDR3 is CATSSRTGSGANVLTF. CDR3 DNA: TGTGCCACCAGCAGTCGAACTGGCTCTGGGGCCAACGTCCTGACTTTC.

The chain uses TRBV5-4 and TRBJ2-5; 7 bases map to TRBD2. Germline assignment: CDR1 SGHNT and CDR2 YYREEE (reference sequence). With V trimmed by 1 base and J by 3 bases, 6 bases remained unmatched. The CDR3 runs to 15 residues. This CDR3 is CASSLRGGAKETQYF. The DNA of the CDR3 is TGTGCCAGCAGCTTGCGCGGGGGAGCAAAAGAGACCCAGTACTTC.

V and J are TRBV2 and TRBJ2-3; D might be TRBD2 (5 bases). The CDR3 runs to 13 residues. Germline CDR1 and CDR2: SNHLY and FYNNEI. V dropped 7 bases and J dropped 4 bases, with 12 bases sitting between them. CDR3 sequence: CASKTSRADTQYF. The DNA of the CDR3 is TGTGCCAGCAAAACTAGTCGAGCAGATACGCAGTATTTT.

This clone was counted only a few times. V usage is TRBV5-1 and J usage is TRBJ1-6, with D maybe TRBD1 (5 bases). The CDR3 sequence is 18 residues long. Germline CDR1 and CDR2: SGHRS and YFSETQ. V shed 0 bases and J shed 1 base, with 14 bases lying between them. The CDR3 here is CASSLGRGGESYNSPLHF. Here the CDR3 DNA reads TGCGCCAGCAGCTTGGGAAGGGGAGGGGAGTCCTATAATTCACCCCTCCACTTT. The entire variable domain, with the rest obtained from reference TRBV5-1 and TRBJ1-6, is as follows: KAGVTQTPRYLIKTRGQQVTLSCSPISGHRSVSWYQQTPGQGLQFLFEYFSETQRNKGNFPGRFSGRQFSNSRSEMNVSTLELGDSALYLCASSLGRGGESYNSPLHFGNGTRLTVT.

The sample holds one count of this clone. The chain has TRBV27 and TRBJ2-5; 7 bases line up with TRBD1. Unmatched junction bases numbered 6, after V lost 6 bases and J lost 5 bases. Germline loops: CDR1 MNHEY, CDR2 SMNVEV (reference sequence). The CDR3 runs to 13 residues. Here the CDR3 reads CASRRDRGETQYF. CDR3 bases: TGTGCCAGCAGAAGGGACAGAGGGGAGACCCAGTACTTC.

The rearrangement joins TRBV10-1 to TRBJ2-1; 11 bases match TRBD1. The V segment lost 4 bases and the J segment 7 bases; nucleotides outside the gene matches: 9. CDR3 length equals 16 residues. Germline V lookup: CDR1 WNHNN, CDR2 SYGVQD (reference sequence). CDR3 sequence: CASSGTGQGDLNEQFF. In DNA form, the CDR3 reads TGCGCCAGCAGTGGTACGGGACAGGGGGATTTGAATGAGCAGTTCTTC.